This T cell receptor (beta chain) comes out of a study of cytomegalovirus exposure and HLA in healthy donors. At the level of the study: The Caucasian-associated ancestry cluster contained roughly four fifths of the approximately 430 genotyped donors. Study-level results: There were about 160 TCR beta chains listed as cytomegalovirus-associated.

All the people who gave samples were healthy bone marrow donors. Though nominally healthy at sampling, donors likely had unrecorded immune exposures. To note about this clone: Antigen: not known.

The PCR ran on 60 Vbeta and 13 Jbeta primers. TCRdb's copy holds only in-frame clones and misses some; the assay was immunoSEQ multiplex PCR. In the table there are 160,000 or so clones, around 77% of which are singletons. CDR1 is MNHEY and CDR2 is SMNVEV in the germline V gene (reference sequence). This CDR3 spans 16 amino acids. J was trimmed by 2 bases and V by 6 bases; bases with no gene match: 9. Material: PBMCs. This receptor was taken from a man younger than 40 in good health and CMV-seropositive. J is TRBJ2-1 and V is TRBV27; 8 positions agree with TRBD2. This CDR3 is CASSPIAGFPYNEQFF. DNA for the CDR3: TGTGCCAGCAGCCCCATAGCGGGGTTTCCCTACAATGAGCAGTTCTTC.